This TCR beta chain is drawn from a study of T cells in Graves' hyperthyroidism and ophthalmopathy (dated by TCRdb to the late 2010s). With respect to the entire study: Peripheral blood samples were taken at the time of initial diagnosis, prior to any treatment. Once sampling was done, hyperthyroidism patients were given methimazole at a starting dose of 30 mg daily, whereas ophthalmopathy patients were given high-dose intravenous methylprednisolone. The 100 or so discovery patients were randomly split 7:3 into training and test sets. A discovery cohort of fewer than 110 patients, 43 with Graves' ophthalmopathy and 55 to 60 with stable Graves' hyperthyroidism, was used to find distinguishing TCR V-J signatures. The paper describes TCR Vbeta CDR3 sequencing of 135 peripheral blood samples, made up of 40 to 45 ophthalmopathy patients, 70 to 75 hyperthyroidism patients and 17 progressor patients. The study also compared thyroid tissue and blood T-cell repertoires from a handful of Graves' hyperthyroidism patients. Whether ophthalmopathy could be predicted prospectively was tested in an independent validation cohort made up of 18 hyperthyroidism patients plus 17 patients who later progressed to ophthalmopathy.

Moderately to severely active disease, a Clinical Activity Score of at least 3, a NOSPECS grade of at least 4, and a duration under 3 months were present in ophthalmopathy patients. Any patient with an uncontrolled infection, another autoimmune disease, pregnancy or lactation was excluded. Diagnoses were based on clinical symptoms, serum thyroxine and TRAb, thyroid ultrasound and orbital computed tomography. PBMCs were isolated from 8 to 10 ml of fresh peripheral blood by Ficoll-Paque density gradient centrifugation. Trizol reagent was used to extract total RNA, and RNA quality was then checked on an Agilent 2100 Bioanalyzer. On the study overall, not on this receptor specifically: In cross-validation, a model built on a 13 V-J signature told ophthalmopathy apart from stable hyperthyroidism with under 90% sensitivity and approximately 84% specificity, and in testing the same model reached 80%/75%. Most expanded thyroid clonotypes (frequency above 0.001) were also detected in blood, a finding suggesting that blood repertoires may reflect thyroid immune responses. In validation, progression to ophthalmopathy was predicted by the model with 70.59% sensitivity and 72% to 80% specificity, a median of about 6.4 months before onset. Sample size was not statistically predetermined, and investigators were not blinded to group allocation.

For this clonotype: Which antigen it targets is not known. Base quality data are lacking; no much larger clone is found one base away.

The TCR beta CDR3 regions were amplified from the RNA transcripts. The first round of RT-PCR for the TCR CDR3 was performed with the HTBI primer set and the Qiagen OneStep RT-PCR kit. A second multiplex PCR round built the libraries, followed by size selection and purification. The libraries were sequenced on an Illumina HiSeq2000 using paired-end 100 bp reads. In the source study's methods: SOAPnuke was used to process the raw data, with reads discarded if the reads contained adapters or uncalled bases, had a mean Phred below 15, or lacked an exact constant-primer or identifier match. COPE v1.2.5 was used to merge the high-quality paired reads, and each unique nucleotide sequence was defined as a clonotype. MiTCR v1.1 was used to align clonotypes to the IMGT TRBV, TRBD and TRBJ reference segments. Analysis was restricted to V-J combinations with a frequency above 0.0001, which covered approximately 99% of repertoires. A TCS score was defined as the ratio between F50 (clonal expansion) and ExV (chaos), using BLOSUM62-based TCRdist between CDR3 peptides within each V-J. Welch's t-statistics and random forest reduced approximately 520 V-J features to some 14, which were used in a naive Bayes classifier (R e1071). TCRdb trimmed public reads at Q25 via fastp, called clones via MiXCR and kept in-frame beta chains. Every distinct CDR3 protein forms one entry, paired with its most common genes and DNA. What appears here as the V and J calls and clone size reflects TCRdb's work, not the paper's. The sample includes some 350,000 distinct CDR3 sequences, with roughly an eighth observed a single time. About a third of the sample is in the top ten clones.

The receptor comes from a woman aged 35 to 49 with Graves' ophthalmopathy. Sequencing used blood.

The DNA sequence follows: TGCAGTGCTAGAGACCCCAAGCGGGGGAACACCGGGGAGCTGTTTTTT. Its coded protein is CSARDPKRGNTGELFF. In this chain, TRBV20-1 is recombined with TRBJ2-2; TRBD2 aligns with 7 central bases. CDR1 DFQATT and CDR2 SNEGSKA were looked up in the germline V gene (reference sequence). CDR3 length: 16 amino acids, cysteine to phenylalanine. This entry keeps only the CDR3 DNA: 48 bases, framed from base 1. V trim: 0 bases; J trim: 1 base; unmatched bases: 5.